The rows below give T cell receptor beta chains drawn from one sample of a study of OX40 agonist ivuxolimab in advanced cancers. Here immunoSEQ multiplex PCR was the method, and the copy in TCRdb shows in-frame clones only, minus some. The sample contains around 60,000 clones, 80% to 95% of which appear only once. The sample consisted of CD4+ or CD8+ T cells sorted from blood, taken in a trial of the OX40 agonist ivuxolimab. The receptor set was obtained from an adult with an advanced solid tumor such as melanoma, head and neck, liver or kidney cancer. The CDR3 runs from the conserved cysteine through the conserved F or W. D genes are given only for firm matches. Some rows have no size entry. The others give once, few or many, or a class for an expanded clone.

V	size	J	D	CDR3	DNA
TRBV5-6	NA	TRBJ2-7	TRBD1	CASSFGTGGTYEQYF	TGTGCCAGCAGCTTTGGGACAGGGGGCACCTACGAGCAGTACTTC
TRBV29-1	NA	TRBJ2-7	NA	CSVQHRDSYEQYF	TGCAGCGTTCAACACAGGGACTCCTACGAGCAGTACTTC
TRBV7-6	NA	TRBJ2-5	NA	CASSSVRVGAQETQYF	TGTGCCAGCAGCTCCGTCCGGGTTGGGGCACAAGAGACCCAGTACTTC
TRBV11-2	NA	TRBJ2-7	NA	CASSLSSSLYEQYF	TGTGCCAGCAGCTTATCCAGTTCGCTCTACGAGCAGTACTTC
TRBV9	few	TRBJ2-3	TRBD2	CASSAGGSTDTQYF	TGTGCCAGCAGCGCTGGCGGGAGTACAGATACGCAGTATTTT
TRBV7-9	NA	TRBJ2-5	NA	CASSSPNGAETQYF	TGTGCCAGCAGCTCCCCTAACGGGGCGGAGACCCAGTACTTC
TRBV4-1	NA	TRBJ2-3	TRBD2	CASKLAGESDTQYF	TGCGCCAGCAAACTAGCGGGAGAGTCAGATACGCAGTATTTT
TRBV7-3	NA	TRBJ2-3	NA	CASSLGGGPDTQYF	TGTGCCAGCAGCTTAGGTGGGGGCCCAGATACGCAGTATTTT
TRBV2	once	TRBJ2-1	NA	CASSGWGEQFF	TGTGCCAGCAGTGGGTGGGGGGAGCAGTTCTTC
TRBV7-1	NA	TRBJ2-7	NA	CASSFRDFLYF	TGTGCCAGCAGCTTCCGGGACTTTTTGTACTTC
TRBV27	NA	TRBJ2-3	TRBD2	CASTQGAGASDTQYF	TGTGCCAGCACCCAGGGAGCGGGGGCCTCAGATACGCAGTATTTT
TRBV5-1	NA	TRBJ2-1	TRBD2	CASSLSLLAGGSEQFF	TGCGCCAGCAGCTTGTCGCTCCTAGCGGGAGGGTCTGAGCAGTTCTTC
TRBV6-4	NA	TRBJ2-2	NA	CASSDQIPGELFF	TGTGCCAGCAGTGACCAGATCCCGGGGGAGCTGTTTTTT
TRBV5-6	NA	TRBJ2-1	NA	CASSSDRPYNEQFF	TGTGCCAGCAGCTCGGACCGCCCCTACAATGAGCAGTTCTTC
TRBV7-9	NA	TRBJ2-3	TRBD2	CASSFGLAGYTDTQYF	TGTGCCAGCAGCTTCGGACTAGCGGGATACACAGATACGCAGTATTTT
TRBV9	NA	TRBJ2-7	NA	CASSVGQSTAYEQYF	TGTGCCAGCAGCGTAGGGCAGTCTACCGCCTACGAGCAGTACTTC
TRBV9	NA	TRBJ2-5	TRBD2	CASSELGLAGLQETQYF	TGTGCCAGCAGCGAATTGGGACTAGCGGGGCTCCAAGAGACCCAGTACTTC
TRBV10-3	NA	TRBJ2-1	NA	CAIRSYNEQFF	TGTGCCATCAGGTCTTACAATGAGCAGTTCTTC
TRBV29-1	NA	TRBJ2-7	NA	CSVDPGGGEQYF	TGCAGCGTTGATCCCGGTGGGGGCGAGCAGTACTTC
TRBV11-2	NA	TRBJ2-1	NA	CASSLIRAGTHNEQFF	TGTGCCAGCAGCTTGATTCGAGCGGGTACGCACAATGAGCAGTTCTTC
TRBV29-1	NA	TRBJ2-7	TRBD2	CSVSGGTYEQYF	TGCAGCGTCAGCGGGGGTACCTACGAGCAGTACTTC
TRBV6-4	once	TRBJ2-7	TRBD1	CASSDFRDRVGYEQYF	TGTGCCAGCAGTGACTTCCGGGACAGGGTGGGCTACGAGCAGTACTTC
TRBV11-2	NA	TRBJ2-7	TRBD1	CASSTGGYYEQYF	TGTGCCAGCAGCACAGGGGGGTACTACGAGCAGTACTTC
TRBV7-8	NA	TRBJ2-7	NA	CASSYAGLASDYEQYF	TGTGCCAGCAGCTACGCAGGGCTAGCGTCCGATTACGAGCAGTACTTC
TRBV13	NA	TRBJ2-3	NA	CASSLGGNPDTQYF	TGTGCCAGCAGCTTAGGCGGGAATCCGGATACGCAGTATTTT
TRBV29-1	NA	TRBJ2-2	NA	CSVLENTGELFF	TGCAGCGTTTTGGAGAACACCGGGGAGCTGTTTTTT
TRBV19	NA	TRBJ2-3	NA	CASSIGGRGTDTQYF	TGTGCCAGTAGTATAGGTGGACGCGGCACAGATACGCAGTATTTT
TRBV5-1	NA	TRBJ2-5	NA	CASSSLRAETQYF	TGCGCCAGCAGCTCCCTTCGCGCTGAGACCCAGTACTTC
TRBV28	NA	TRBJ2-7	TRBD1	CASSPGQGYEQYF	TGTGCCAGCAGTCCAGGACAGGGCTACGAGCAGTACTTC
TRBV19	NA	TRBJ2-7	TRBD1	CASSMGQGTSYEQYF	TGTGCCAGTAGTATGGGACAGGGGACCTCCTACGAGCAGTACTTC
TRBV29-1	few	TRBJ1-2	NA	CSVRTAYGYTF	TGCAGCGTCCGAACAGCGTATGGCTACACCTTC
TRBV4-1	NA	TRBJ1-5	NA	CASSQVQINQPQHF	TGCGCCAGCAGCCAAGTACAGATTAATCAGCCCCAGCATTTT
TRBV27	NA	TRBJ2-1	NA	CASSLSLSLSYNEQFF	TGTGCCAGCAGTTTAAGTCTAAGCTTAAGTTACAATGAGCAGTTCTTC
TRBV5-4	NA	TRBJ2-7	NA	CASSVAGGPEQYF	TGTGCCAGCAGCGTTGCTGGGGGGCCCGAGCAGTACTTC
TRBV19	NA	TRBJ2-3	TRBD1	CASSMGQGAPDTQYF	TGTGCCAGTAGTATGGGTCAGGGGGCGCCGGATACGCAGTATTTT
TRBV4-1	once	TRBJ1-1	NA	CASGVELNTEAFF	TGCGCCAGCGGGGTAGAGTTAAACACTGAAGCTTTCTTT
TRBV7-9	once	TRBJ2-7	TRBD1	CASSQPGQGVYEQYF	TGTGCCAGCAGCCAACCGGGACAGGGGGTATACGAGCAGTACTTC
TRBV19	NA	TRBJ2-7	TRBD1	CASSLSRGPYEQYF	TGTGCCAGTAGTCTGTCCAGGGGGCCCTACGAGCAGTACTTC
TRBV5-1	NA	TRBJ2-1	TRBD2	CASSTGLAGGPFSFYNEQFF	TGCGCCAGCAGCACAGGACTAGCGGGAGGGCCATTTTCGTTTTACAATGAGCAGTTCTTC
TRBV4-1	NA	TRBJ1-3	TRBD1	CASSLRTGAKEDTIYF	TGCGCCAGCAGCCTCCGGACAGGGGCAAAGGAGGACACCATATATTTT
TRBV19	NA	TRBJ1-1	NA	CASSIEQGRYTEAFF	TGTGCCAGTAGTATAGAGCAGGGGCGATACACTGAAGCTTTCTTT
TRBV6-6	once	TRBJ2-7	NA	CASSSNEQYF	TGTGCCAGCAGTTCTAACGAGCAGTACTTC
TRBV27	once	TRBJ2-7	TRBD2	CASSLSMTSGVYEQYF	TGTGCCAGCAGCCTCTCGATGACTAGCGGAGTCTACGAGCAGTACTTC
TRBV19	NA	TRBJ2-7	TRBD2	CASSVAGGPVEQYF	TGTGCCAGTAGTGTAGCGGGAGGGCCGGTCGAGCAGTACTTC
TRBV27	few	TRBJ1-2	NA	CASRTSPEDGYTF	TGTGCCAGTCGGACCTCCCCCGAGGATGGCTACACCTTC
TRBV30	NA	TRBJ1-1	TRBD1	CAWSVGTGFMNTEAFF	TGTGCCTGGAGTGTAGGGACAGGGTTCATGAACACTGAAGCTTTCTTT
TRBV27	NA	TRBJ2-7	NA	CASSYPGQEQYF	TGTGCCAGCAGTTACCCAGGACAGGAGCAGTACTTC
TRBV4-1	NA	TRBJ2-7	NA	CASSPTLVYEQYF	TGCGCCAGCAGCCCCACCTTGGTATACGAGCAGTACTTC
TRBV29-1	NA	TRBJ2-1	TRBD2	CSVPGTSGSYNEQFF	TGCAGCGTCCCCGGGACTAGCGGTTCCTACAATGAGCAGTTCTTC
TRBV5-6	NA	TRBJ2-2	TRBD2	CASSLGLAGGTGELFF	TGTGCCAGCAGCTTGGGGCTAGCGGGGGGCACCGGGGAGCTGTTTTTT
TRBV29-1	NA	TRBJ2-2	NA	CSAEAGSGGELFF	TGCAGCGCAGAAGCCGGGAGTGGCGGGGAGCTGTTTTTT
TRBV19	NA	TRBJ2-7	NA	CASTPGSGLNYEQYF	TGTGCCAGTACCCCCGGCAGCGGGCTTAATTACGAGCAGTACTTC
TRBV19	NA	TRBJ1-1	NA	CASQQGFTEAFF	TGTGCCAGTCAACAGGGATTCACTGAAGCTTTCTTT
TRBV11-2	NA	TRBJ2-7	NA	CASRFGGGEYEQYF	TGTGCCAGCAGGTTTGGTGGGGGAGAATACGAGCAGTACTTC
TRBV11-2	NA	TRBJ2-7	NA	CASSPRHVYEQYF	TGTGCCAGCAGCCCCCGACACGTCTACGAGCAGTACTTC